This passage covers 7 T cell receptor beta chains from one sample sequenced in a study of T cell repertoires in ileal Crohn's disease. This table comes from immunoSEQ multiplex PCR, and its TCRdb copy is limited to in-frame clones, with some not included. The sample yields 14,000 or so clones, roughly 78% seen once. The sample taken for sequencing was ileal tissue. The receptors stem from an adult with Crohn's disease.

This clone was observed once. The chain has TRBV4-2 and TRBJ1-6; possibly TRBD1 for D (5 bases). V dropped 3 bases and J dropped 3 bases, with 9 bases sitting between them. Per germline, CDR1 LGHNA and CDR2 YNFKEQ. This CDR3 contains 15 residues. This CDR3 is CASSQEGIYNSPLHF. The CDR3 DNA is TGTGCCAGCAGCCAGGAGGGGATCTATAATTCACCCCTCCACTTT.

The V and J genes are TRBV27 and TRBJ2-1, with 8 nucleotides matching TRBD2. The CDR3 covers 15 residues. The junction had 10 bases not matched to a gene; V was cut back by 6 bases and J by 6 bases. The germline V gene encodes CDR1 MNHEY and CDR2 SMNVEV (reference sequence). The CDR3 DNA reads as TGTGCCAGCAGGGTAGGGCGCCTAGCGGGCAATGAGCAGTTCTTC. Translating gives CASRVGRLAGNEQFF.

V usage is TRBV7-6 and J usage is TRBJ1-1, with TRBD1 identical over 9 bases. Losses at the gene ends were 4 bases for V and 3 bases for J; bases not matched to a gene: 9. The germline gives CDR1 SGHVS, CDR2 FNYEAQ. The CDR3 has 16 residues. The CDR3 bases are TGTGCCAGCAGCTCAAGACAGGGGGTCGGGCACACTGAAGCTTTCTTT. This sequence encodes CASSSRQGVGHTEAFF.

This chain uses TRBV30 with TRBJ2-3; no firm D call. The germline CDR1 and CDR2 sequences are GTSNPN and SVGIG (reference sequence). The CDR3 is 12 amino acids. The ends were cut back, 5 bases at V and 4 bases at J, with 10 bases in the middle. The DNA for the CDR3 is TGTGCCTGGGCCGCAGGCGCAGATACGCAGTATTTT. Residues: CAWAAGADTQYF. The entire variable domain, with the rest obtained from reference TRBV30 and TRBJ2-3, is as follows: SQTIHQWPATLVQPVGSPLSLECTVEGTSNPNLYWYRQAAGRGLQLLFYSVGIGQISSEVPQNLSASRPQDRQFILSSKKLLLSDSGFYLCAWAAGADTQYFGPGTRLTVL.

The chain carries TRBV2 and TRBJ1-1, with 7 bases lining up with TRBD1. Germline V gene lookup returns CDR1 SNHLY and CDR2 FYNNEI. CDR3 length equals 13 residues. V lost 0 bases, J lost 10 bases, and 5 bases stayed unmatched. The CDR3 sequence is CASSEAHRGVAFF. The CDR3 coding sequence is TGTGCCAGCAGTGAAGCTCACAGGGGTGTAGCTTTCTTT. The complete variable domain, with remaining parts taken from reference TRBV2 and TRBJ1-1, reads EPEVTQTPSHQVTQMGQEVILRCVPISNHLYFYWYRQILGQKVEFLVSFYNNEISEKSEIFDDQFSVERPDGSNFTLKIRSTKLEDSAMYFCASSEAHRGVAFFGQGTRLTVV.

This clone was found once. This chain uses TRBV11-2 with TRBJ1-4, with 7 bases matching TRBD1. CDR1 SGHAT and CDR2 FQNNGV come from the germline V gene. Losses at the gene ends were 5 bases for V and 6 bases for J; bases not matched to a gene: 6. There are 14 residues in the CDR3. CDR3 sequence: CASSTTGKDEKLFF. The CDR3 coding sequence is TGTGCCAGCAGCACGACAGGGAAAGATGAAAAACTGTTTTTT.

This clone was detected once. The chain employs TRBV11-2 and TRBJ1-3; 9 bases are a match to TRBD1. The junction had 3 bases not matched to a gene; V was cut back by 1 base and J by 5 bases. CDR3 length equals 15 residues. Germline loops: CDR1 SGHAT, CDR2 FQNNGV. CDR3 sequence: CASSLAQGARNTIYF. The CDR3, as DNA: TGTGCCAGCAGCTTAGCACAGGGGGCTCGAAACACCATATATTTT.